What follows are 27 T cell receptor beta chains derived from one specimen sequenced in a study of human T cells and chemical hapten exposure. TCRdb re-called the RACE reads with MiXCR, one entry per CDR3 protein. In the table there are about 300,000 distinct CDR3 sequences, around 5.5% of which are singletons. The time point here: pre-sensitization, week 0. Stated treatment: therapeutic diphenylcyclopropenone sensitization with weekly scalp DPC. This specimen consisted of whole blood, obtained in connection with sensitization to the hapten diphenylcyclopropenone (DPC). The receptors come from a woman aged 18 to 35 with alopecia areata. Some clones in this sample may be carry-over from other donors' samples.

The chain uses TRBV2 and TRBJ2-5; 11 nucleotides line up with TRBD2. Germline V gene lookup returns CDR1 SNHLY and CDR2 FYNNEI. The V segment lost 1 base and the J segment 4 bases; nucleotides outside the gene matches: 8. This CDR3 has 17 amino acids. The CDR3 DNA reads as TGTGCCAGCAGTGAAGGAATAGCGGGGGGGGTTCTAGAGACCCAGTACTTC. The encoded protein is CASSEGIAGGVLETQYF.

The rearrangement links TRBV20-1 to TRBJ2-3; D gene unclear. V shed 5 bases and J shed 0 bases, with 15 bases lying between them. The CDR3 length is 15 residues. Germline CDR1 is DFQATT and CDR2 is SNEGSKA (reference sequence). The CDR3 sequence is CSAPRTDPSTDTQYF. CDR3 DNA: TGCAGTGCTCCCCGGACCGACCCTAGCACAGATACGCAGTATTTT.

This clonotype showed up just a few times. The CDR3 nucleotides read TGTGCCAGCAGCACACTCCCAGACACTGAAGCTTTCTTT. It translates to CASSTLPDTEAFF. The chain links TRBV14 to TRBJ1-1; D not certain. The V end was cut by 5 bases, the J end by 3 bases, with 10 bases between. The length of the CDR3 is 13 residues. From germline, CDR1 is SGHDN and CDR2 FVKESK.

This clonotype was counted between two and nine times. The V call is TRBV4-2, the J call TRBJ1-3; D possibly corresponds to TRBD1 (5 bases). The CDR3 is made up of 16 amino acids. Looked up from germline, CDR1 is LGHNA and CDR2 is YNFKEQ. V was cut by 0 bases and J by 0 bases, with 9 bases left in between. CDR3 amino acids: CASSQDFGGSGNTIYF. CDR3 nucleotides: TGTGCCAGCAGCCAAGATTTTGGGGGCTCTGGAAACACCATATATTTT.

This clonotype was detected ten times or more. The rearrangement uses TRBV20-1 and TRBJ1-5, with D hard to call. In germline, CDR1 is DFQATT, CDR2 SNEGSKA (reference sequence). V lost 3 bases to trimming and J lost 1 base, with 10 bases between them. The CDR3 covers 14 residues. As DNA, the CDR3 is TGCAGTGCTAGTAGCAGCCAGAGCAATCAGCCCCAGCATTTT. Amino acid sequence: CSASSSQSNQPQHF.

This clonotype has a count of ten or more. The junction does not match germline at one end; this may be a read error. J is TRBJ2-7 and V is TRBV12-3 or TRBV12-4; a possible D gene is TRBD1 (5 bases). The CDR3 consists of 15 residues. The CDR3 loop is CASSLVQGSSNEQYF. The CDR3 DNA is TGTGCCAGCAGTTTAGTCCAGGGTAGCTCCAACGAGCAGTACTTC.

The sample holds many counts of this clonotype. This sequence joins TRBV3-1 and TRBJ2-2; possibly TRBD2 for D (5 bases). Germline V CDR1 and CDR2: LGHDT, YNNKEL (reference sequence). The CDR3 runs to 17 residues. V was trimmed by 4 bases and J by 4 bases, leaving 19 bases between them. In nucleotides, the CDR3 is TGTGCCAGCAGCCTAGATAAAGGGCTAGCTGGCACCGGGGAGCTGTTTTTT. Its translation is CASSLDKGLAGTGELFF.

This clonotype has just a few counts. The V and J genes are TRBV27 and TRBJ1-5; D ambiguous. CDR1 is MNHEY, CDR2 SMNVEV, per germline (reference sequence). The CDR3 contains 14 residues. Trimming pared 0 bases from V and 6 bases from J, leaving 9 bases between. CDR3 residues: CASSLSGYGQPQHF. Written as DNA, the CDR3 is TGTGCCAGCAGTTTATCAGGATACGGTCAGCCCCAGCATTTT.

This clonotype was seen many times. CDR3 DNA sequence: TGCGCCAGCAGCCAAGAAAAAGGACTAGGAACCGCCTTGGGGCGGGAGCAGTTCTTC. Its protein product is CASSQEKGLGTALGREQFF. V usage is TRBV4-1 and J usage is TRBJ2-1, with 7 bases that match TRBD2. CDR1 is MGHRA and CDR2 is YSYEKL in the germline V gene. V trimming: 0 bases; J trimming: 10 bases; junction bases outside the gene matches: 21. This CDR3 contains 19 residues.

This clonotype appeared a few times. V is TRBV12-3 or TRBV12-4 and J is TRBJ2-1; D is ambiguous. V was trimmed by 8 bases and J by 0 bases, leaving 11 bases between them. This CDR3 is built from 14 residues. The CDR3 loop reads CASARASSYNEQFF. The CDR3 bases are TGTGCCAGCGCCCGGGCGAGCTCCTACAATGAGCAGTTCTTC.

This clonotype was detected a few times. This chain connects TRBV7-2 to TRBJ2-2; no firm D call. Germline loops: CDR1 SGHTA, CDR2 FQGNSA. V was cut by 5 bases and J by 6 bases, with 10 bases left in between. The CDR3 spans 13 residues. The CDR3: CASSGLGPGELFF. DNA for the CDR3: TGTGCCAGCAGCGGGTTGGGCCCCGGGGAGCTGTTTTTT.

This clonotype appeared many times. The chain is built from TRBV5-1 and TRBJ2-3; D unresolved. CDR1 and CDR2 (germline): SGHRS, YFSETQ. CDR3 size: 12 residues. V was clipped by 4 bases and J by 0 bases, with 3 bases between them. The CDR3 region has the DNA TGCGCCAGCAGCGAGAGCACAGATACGCAGTATTTT. Its protein is CASSESTDTQYF.

This clonotype has at least ten counts. The chain uses TRBV25-1 and TRBJ2-3; maybe TRBD2 (5 bases). The V and J ends lost 3 bases and 0 bases respectively, with 10 bases between them. Germline assignment: CDR1 MGHDK and CDR2 SYGVNS. This CDR3 spans 15 amino acids. The CDR3, as DNA: TGTGCCAGCAGTGACTCCGGGGTGAGCACAGATACGCAGTATTTT. This codes for CASSDSGVSTDTQYF.

This clonotype was detected only a few times. This CDR3 reads CASSHPNKDLRLARTQYF. The CDR3 region has the DNA TGCGCCAGCAGCCACCCGAACAAGGACCTCAGACTAGCTAGGACGCAGTATTTT. The chain combines TRBV4-1 with TRBJ2-3; TRBD2 matches 7 bases. Germline V gene lookup returns CDR1 MGHRA and CDR2 YSYEKL. The CDR3 spans 18 residues. J lost 9 bases, V lost 3 bases, and 21 bases had no gene match.

This clonotype has more than one count but fewer than ten. V usage is TRBV4-3 and J usage is TRBJ1-1; weak D call: TRBD1 (5 bases). Germline-derived CDR1 and CDR2 are LGHNA and YSLEER. Trimming took 4 bases from V and 8 from J, leaving 17 bases between them. This CDR3 spans 14 amino acids. The CDR3 region is CASSLNRFSTEAFF. The CDR3 bases are TGCGCCAGCAGCCTAAACAGGTTTTCTACCGAAGCTTTCTTT.

This clonotype was seen repeatedly, ten times or more. The chain couples TRBV7-2 to TRBJ2-6; D is uncertain. The length of the CDR3 is 15 residues. The germline gives CDR1 SGHTA, CDR2 FQGNSA. V was trimmed by 3 bases and J by 2 bases, leaving 8 bases between them. The CDR3 sequence is CASSFGRPGANVLTF. The CDR3 DNA follows: TGTGCCAGCAGCTTTGGACGCCCTGGGGCCAACGTCCTGACTTTC.

This clonotype was counted many times. The gene calls are TRBV7-9 and TRBJ2-3, with no clear D. The CDR3 sequence is 15 residues long. V lost 0 bases and J lost 1, with 8 bases in between. CDR1 SEHNR and CDR2 FQNEAQ come from the germline V gene (reference sequence). CDR3 region: CASSLAGQGTDTQYF. The CDR3 nucleotides read TGTGCCAGCAGCTTAGCGGGTCAGGGCACAGATACGCAGTATTTT. The full variable domain, with the rest looked up from reference TRBV7-9 and TRBJ2-3, is DTGVSQNPRHKITKRGQNVTFRCDPISEHNRLYWYRQTLGQGPEFLTYFQNEAQLEKSRLLSDRFSAERPKGSFSTLEIQRTEQGDSAMYLCASSLAGQGTDTQYFGPGTRLTVL.

The gene calls are TRBV7-9 and TRBJ2-2, with D uncertain. CDR1 is SEHNR, CDR2 FQNEAQ, per germline (reference sequence). There are 12 residues in the CDR3. V was trimmed by 7 bases and J by 6 bases, leaving 9 bases between them. This CDR3 is CASTTPAGELFF. The CDR3 coding sequence is TGTGCCAGCACCACCCCCGCCGGGGAGCTGTTTTTT. Combining the CDR3 with reference TRBV7-9 and TRBJ2-2 gives the whole variable domain DTGVSQNPRHKITKRGQNVTFRCDPISEHNRLYWYRQTLGQGPEFLTYFQNEAQLEKSRLLSDRFSAERPKGSFSTLEIQRTEQGDSAMYLCASTTPAGELFFGEGSRLTVL.

The chain joins TRBV6-1 to TRBJ1-2; 7 nucleotides match TRBD1. The germline V gene encodes CDR1 MNHNS and CDR2 SASEGT. This CDR3 contains 22 residues. The V and J ends lost 2 bases and 5 bases, in that order; junction bases with no gene match: 29. The CDR3 loop reads CASSEPSRSGGTAIEFVYGYTF. The CDR3 DNA is TGTGCCAGCAGTGAACCTTCCCGTAGCGGGGGGACAGCTATCGAATTTGTATATGGCTACACCTTC.

This chain joins TRBV9 and TRBJ2-3; 8 positions agree with TRBD1. Germline V gene sequence: CDR1 SGDLS, CDR2 YYNGEE. The CDR3 has 15 residues. With 2 bases clipped from V and 5 bases from J, the junction kept 7 bases outside the gene matches. The DNA of the CDR3 is TGTGCCAGCAGCGTCGGACAGGGCAACGTAGATACGCAGTATTTT. It codes for CASSVGQGNVDTQYF.

This clonotype came up many times. The rearrangement uses TRBV12-3 or TRBV12-4 and TRBJ1-4, with 7 bases fitting TRBD1. The V gene end was trimmed by 5 bases and the J gene end by 2 bases; junction bases not matched to a gene: 8. The CDR3 has 16 residues. This CDR3 reads CASSDDRAETNEKLFF. In DNA, the CDR3 is TGTGCCAGCAGTGACGACAGGGCTGAGACTAATGAAAAACTGTTTTTT.

This clonotype has just a few counts. At one boundary the junction diverges from the germline segment, which might be a read error. The gene calls are TRBV7-7 and TRBJ2-5; TRBD1 aligns across 10 bases. The CDR3 totals 14 residues. The germline V gene has CDR1 SSHAT and CDR2 FNYEAQ (reference sequence). DNA of the CDR3: TGTGCTAGCAGATTGGGACAGGGGCCGGAGACCCAGTACTTC. This encodes CASRLGQGPETQYF. Using reference TRBV7-7 and TRBJ2-5 for the parts outside the CDR3, the full variable domain is GAGVSQSPRYKVTKRGQDVTLRCDPISSHATLYWYQQALGQGPEFLTYFNYEAQPDKSGLPSDRFSAERPEGSISTLTIQRTEQRDSAMYRCASRLGQGPETQYFGPGTRLLVL.

The table lists this clonotype with a few counts. This chain joins TRBV18 and TRBJ1-5; D uncertain. The V end lost 0 bases, the J end lost 0 bases, and 9 bases lay between the germline ends. The length of the CDR3 is 16 residues. The germline gives CDR1 KGHSH, CDR2 LQKENI. The DNA of the CDR3 is TGTGCCAGCTCACCACCGAACAGCGATAGCAATCAGCCCCAGCATTTT. Translated: CASSPPNSDSNQPQHF.

In this sample, this clonotype turned up a few times. The rearrangement joins TRBV18 to TRBJ2-7, with TRBD1 identical over 9 bases. The CDR3 runs 13 residues. Trimming took 1 base from V and 5 from J; bases not matched to a gene: 0. CDR1 is KGHSH and CDR2 is LQKENI in the germline V gene. CDR3 residues: CASSPRQGDEQYF. Written as DNA, the CDR3 is TGTGCCAGCTCACCACGACAGGGGGACGAGCAGTACTTC.

This clonotype was counted ten times or more. This chain links TRBV10-3 with TRBJ1-1; 7 nucleotides match TRBD1. This CDR3 spans 15 amino acids. Germline V gene data show CDR1 as ENHRY and CDR2 as SYGVKD. J was trimmed by 1 base and V by 6 bases; bases with no gene match: 8. CDR3 in DNA: TGTGCCATCAGAGACCACTGGACAGGGAACACTGAAGCTTTCTTT. Protein product: CAIRDHWTGNTEAFF.

This clonotype was detected only a few times. The CDR3 nucleotides read TGCAGTGCTAGAGATGCGAGGGACGGGGGCTCACCCCTCCACTTT. This encodes CSARDARDGGSPLHF. The chain has TRBV20-1 and TRBJ1-6, with a possible D match to TRBD1 (6 bases). Germline CDR1 reads DFQATT; CDR2 reads SNEGSKA (reference sequence). The CDR3 consists of 15 residues. Trimming removed 0 bases at V and 10 bases at J, with 16 bases between.

This clonotype was detected a few times. The CDR3 nucleotides are TGTGCCAGCAGCCAAACCGGGACTTCCACTGAAGCTTTCTTT. It yields the protein CASSQTGTSTEAFF. The rearrangement uses TRBV6-5 and TRBJ1-1; D is possibly TRBD1 (5 bases). With 6 bases removed from V and 4 bases from J, the gap between germline ends came to 15 bases. From germline, CDR1 is MNHEY and CDR2 SVGAGI. The CDR3 has 14 residues.